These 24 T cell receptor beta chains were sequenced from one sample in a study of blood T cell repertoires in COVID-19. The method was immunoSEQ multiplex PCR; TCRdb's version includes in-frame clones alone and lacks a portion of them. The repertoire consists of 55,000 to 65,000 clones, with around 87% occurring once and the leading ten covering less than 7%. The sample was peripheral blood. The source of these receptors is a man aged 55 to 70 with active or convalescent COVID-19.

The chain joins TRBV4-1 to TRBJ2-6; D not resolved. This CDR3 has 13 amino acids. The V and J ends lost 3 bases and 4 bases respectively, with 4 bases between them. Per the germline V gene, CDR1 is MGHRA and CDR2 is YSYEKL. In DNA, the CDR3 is TGCGCCAGCAGCCACTCCGGGGCCAACGTCCTGACTTTC. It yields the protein CASSHSGANVLTF.

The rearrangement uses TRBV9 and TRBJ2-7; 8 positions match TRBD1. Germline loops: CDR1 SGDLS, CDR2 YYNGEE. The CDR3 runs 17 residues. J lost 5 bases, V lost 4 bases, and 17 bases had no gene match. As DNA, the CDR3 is TGTGCCAGCAGCCCCCCCCCGAGGGCAGGGGGCGTCCACGAGCAGTACTTC. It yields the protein CASSPPPRAGGVHEQYF. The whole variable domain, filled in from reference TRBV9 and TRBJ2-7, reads DSGVTQTPKHLITATGQRVTLRCSPRSGDLSVYWYQQSLDQGLQFLIQYYNGEERAKGNILERFSAQQFPDLHSELNLSSLELGDSALYFCASSPPPRAGGVHEQYFGPGTRLTVT.

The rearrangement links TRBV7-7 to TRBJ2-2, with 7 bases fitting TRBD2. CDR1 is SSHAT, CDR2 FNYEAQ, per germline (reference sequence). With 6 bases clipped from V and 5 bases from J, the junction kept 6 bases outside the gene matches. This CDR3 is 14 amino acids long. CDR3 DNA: TGTGCCAGCAGTCCTAATAGCGGGACCGGGGAGCTGTTTTTT. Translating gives CASSPNSGTGELFF.

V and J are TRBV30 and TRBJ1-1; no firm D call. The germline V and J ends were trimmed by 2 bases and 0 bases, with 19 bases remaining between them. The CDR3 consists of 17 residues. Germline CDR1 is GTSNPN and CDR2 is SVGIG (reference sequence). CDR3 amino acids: CAWSPTERMYMNTEAFF. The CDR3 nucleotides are TGTGCCTGGAGTCCAACAGAGCGGATGTATATGAACACTGAAGCTTTCTTT.

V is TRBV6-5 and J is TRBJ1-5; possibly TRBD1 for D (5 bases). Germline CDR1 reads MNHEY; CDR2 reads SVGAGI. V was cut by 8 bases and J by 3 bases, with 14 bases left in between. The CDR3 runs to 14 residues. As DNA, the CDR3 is TGTGCCAGCGCGGCTGGGACTTTCAATCAGCCCCAGCATTTT. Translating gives CASAAGTFNQPQHF.

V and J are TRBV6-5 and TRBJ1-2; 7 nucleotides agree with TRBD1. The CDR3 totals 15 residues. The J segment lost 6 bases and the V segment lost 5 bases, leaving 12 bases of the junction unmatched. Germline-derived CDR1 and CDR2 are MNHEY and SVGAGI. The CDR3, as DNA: TGTGCCAGCAGTACTCGACAGGGCCATCTTAATGGCTACACCTTC. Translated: CASSTRQGHLNGYTF.

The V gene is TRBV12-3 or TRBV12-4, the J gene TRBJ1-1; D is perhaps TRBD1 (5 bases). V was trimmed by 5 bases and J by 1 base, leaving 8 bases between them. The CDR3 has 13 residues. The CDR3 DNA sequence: TGTGCCAGCAGTCGACAGAAGAACACTGAAGCTTTCTTT. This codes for CASSRQKNTEAFF.

CDR3 nucleotide sequence: TGTGCCATCAGTGAGTCGGCAAGCTCTGGAAACACCATATATTTT. This encodes CAISESASSGNTIYF. The chain employs TRBV10-3 and TRBJ1-3; no firm D call. Germline V lookup: CDR1 ENHRY, CDR2 SYGVKD. The CDR3 length is 15 residues. Trimming took off 0 bases at V and 0 bases at J, with 6 bases between the two ends.

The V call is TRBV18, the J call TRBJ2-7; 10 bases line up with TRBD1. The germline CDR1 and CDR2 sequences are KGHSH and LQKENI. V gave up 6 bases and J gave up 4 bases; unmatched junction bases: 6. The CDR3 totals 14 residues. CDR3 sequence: CASSSGTGVYEQYF. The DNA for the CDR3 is TGTGCCAGCTCCTCCGGGACAGGGGTTTACGAGCAGTACTTC.

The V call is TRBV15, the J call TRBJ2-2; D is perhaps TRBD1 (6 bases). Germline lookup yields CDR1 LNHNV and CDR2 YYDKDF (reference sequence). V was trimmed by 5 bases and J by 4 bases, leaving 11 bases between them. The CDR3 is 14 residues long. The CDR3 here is CATSPPGATGELFF. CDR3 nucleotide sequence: TGTGCCACCAGCCCTCCAGGGGCCACCGGGGAGCTGTTTTTT.

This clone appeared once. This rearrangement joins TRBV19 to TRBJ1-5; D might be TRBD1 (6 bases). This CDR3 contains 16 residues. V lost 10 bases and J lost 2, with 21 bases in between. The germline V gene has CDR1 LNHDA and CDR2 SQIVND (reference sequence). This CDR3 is CATQVGGGRGNQPQHF. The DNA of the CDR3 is TGTGCCACACAAGTAGGGGGAGGGCGAGGCAATCAGCCCCAGCATTTT.

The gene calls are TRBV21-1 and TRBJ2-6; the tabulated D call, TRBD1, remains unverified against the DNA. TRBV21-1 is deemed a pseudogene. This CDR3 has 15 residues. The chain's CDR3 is CASNRGGCGANVLTF. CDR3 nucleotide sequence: TGTGCCAGCAACCGTGGGGGCTGCGGGGCCAACGTCCTGACTTTC.

The CDR3 spells CASSSKTSGSASDTQYF. The DNA for the CDR3 is TGTGCCAGCAGCTCCAAAACTAGCGGGAGCGCTTCAGATACGCAGTATTTT. The chain combines TRBV5-4 with TRBJ2-3, with 11 nucleotides matching TRBD2. The CDR3 totals 17 residues. Germline CDR1 reads SGHNT; CDR2 reads YYREEE (reference sequence). J gave up 4 bases and V 3 bases, and 10 bases lay outside the gene matches.

The CDR3 loop reads CASSLGTDLAYGYTF. In DNA form, the CDR3 reads TGTGCCAGCAGCCTAGGGACTGATCTCGCCTATGGCTACACCTTC. This rearrangement joins TRBV11-1 to TRBJ1-2; TRBD1 might be the D (5 bases). Germline V gene data show CDR1 as SGHAT and CDR2 as FQDESV (reference sequence). This CDR3 is 15 amino acids long. V lost 5 bases and J lost 4, with 17 bases in between.

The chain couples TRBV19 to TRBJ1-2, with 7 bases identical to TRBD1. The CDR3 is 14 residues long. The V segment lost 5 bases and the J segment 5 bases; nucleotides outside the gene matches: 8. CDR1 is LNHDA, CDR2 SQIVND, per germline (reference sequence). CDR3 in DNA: TGTGCCAGTAGTGATACACAGGGGAGATATGGCTACACCTTC. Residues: CASSDTQGRYGYTF.

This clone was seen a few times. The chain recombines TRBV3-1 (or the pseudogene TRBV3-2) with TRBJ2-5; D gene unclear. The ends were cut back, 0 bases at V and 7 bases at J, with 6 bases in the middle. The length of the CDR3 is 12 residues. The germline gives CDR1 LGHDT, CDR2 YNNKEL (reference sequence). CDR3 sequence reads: CASSQETGTQYF. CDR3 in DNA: TGTGCCAGCAGCCAAGAAACTGGGACCCAGTACTTC.

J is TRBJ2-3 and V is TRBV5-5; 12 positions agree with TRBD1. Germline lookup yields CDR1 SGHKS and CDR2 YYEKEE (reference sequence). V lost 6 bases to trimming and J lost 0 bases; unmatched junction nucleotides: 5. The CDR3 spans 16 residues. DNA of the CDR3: TGTGCCAGCACGGGACAGGGGGCTACTAGCACAGATACGCAGTATTTT. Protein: CASTGQGATSTDTQYF.

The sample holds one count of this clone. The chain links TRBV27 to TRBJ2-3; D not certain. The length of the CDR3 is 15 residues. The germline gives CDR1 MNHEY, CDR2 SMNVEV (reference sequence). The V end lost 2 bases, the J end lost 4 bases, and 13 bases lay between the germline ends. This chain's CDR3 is CASSLKPPGPDTQYF. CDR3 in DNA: TGTGCCAGCAGTTTAAAACCCCCTGGGCCAGATACGCAGTATTTT.

The chain's CDR3 is CASSLRSGQFVEAFF. CDR3 DNA: TGCGCCAGCAGCTTGAGGTCCGGACAGTTTGTTGAAGCTTTCTTT. The rearrangement joins TRBV5-1 to TRBJ1-1, with D tentatively TRBD1 (6 bases). Germline CDR1 is SGHRS and CDR2 is YFSETQ. With 1 base removed from V and 7 bases from J, the gap between germline ends came to 17 bases. The CDR3 has 15 amino acids.

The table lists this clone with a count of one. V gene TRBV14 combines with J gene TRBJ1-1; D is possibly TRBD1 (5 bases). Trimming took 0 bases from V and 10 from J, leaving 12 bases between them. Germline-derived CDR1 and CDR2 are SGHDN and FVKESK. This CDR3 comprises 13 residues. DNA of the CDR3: TGTGCCAGCAGCCAAGATCTTGGAAGGGGAGCTTTCTTT. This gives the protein CASSQDLGRGAFF. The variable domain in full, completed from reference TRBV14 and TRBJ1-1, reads EAGVTQFPSHSVIEKGQTVTLRCDPISGHDNLYWYRRVMGKEIKFLLHFVKESKQDESGMPNNRFLAERTGGTYSTLKVQPAELEDSGVYFCASSQDLGRGAFFGQGTRLTVV.

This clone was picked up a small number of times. The CDR3 sequence is CASSQEGTRNEQFF. CDR3 in DNA: TGCGCCAGCAGCCAAGAAGGGACACGCAATGAGCAGTTCTTC. The chain links TRBV4-1 to TRBJ2-1; maybe TRBD1 (6 bases). The CDR3 extends over 14 amino acids. Germline CDR1 reads MGHRA; CDR2 reads YSYEKL. Trimming cost V 0 bases and J 6 bases, with 9 bases left between them.

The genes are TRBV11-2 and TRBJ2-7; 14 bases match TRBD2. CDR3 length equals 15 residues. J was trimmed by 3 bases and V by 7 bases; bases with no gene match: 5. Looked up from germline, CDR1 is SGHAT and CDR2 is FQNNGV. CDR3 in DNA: TGTGCCAGCACCCCTGGGACTAGCGGGAGCTACGAGCAGTACTTC. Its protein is CASTPGTSGSYEQYF. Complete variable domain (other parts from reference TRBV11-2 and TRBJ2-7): EAGVAQSPRYKIIEKRQSVAFWCNPISGHATLYWYQQILGQGPKLLIQFQNNGVVDDSQLPKDRFSAERLKGVDSTLKIQPAKLEDSAVYLCASTPGTSGSYEQYFGPGTRLTVT.

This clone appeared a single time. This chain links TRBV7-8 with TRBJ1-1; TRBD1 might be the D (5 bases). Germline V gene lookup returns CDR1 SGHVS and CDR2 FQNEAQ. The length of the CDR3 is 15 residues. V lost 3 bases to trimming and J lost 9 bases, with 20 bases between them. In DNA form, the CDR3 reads TGTGCCAGCAGCTTGCACCAGGGCGTGAATCCTCAAGCTTTCTTT. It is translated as CASSLHQGVNPQAFF.

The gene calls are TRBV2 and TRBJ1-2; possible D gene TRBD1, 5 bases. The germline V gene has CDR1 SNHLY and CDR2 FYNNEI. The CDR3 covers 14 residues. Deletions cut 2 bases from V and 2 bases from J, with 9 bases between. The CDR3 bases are TGTGCCAGCAGTGAACAGGGTGCAAACTATGGCTACACCTTC. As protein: CASSEQGANYGYTF.